This TCR beta chain was identified in a study of blood T cell repertoires in COVID-19. On the study more broadly: The origin of the acute and convalescent COVID-19 samples was the United States, Italy and Spain. Sources were T cells, B-cell-depleted T cells, or PBMCs; the material itself was cDNA or gDNA.

CDR1 and CDR2 from the germline V gene are WSHSY and SAAADI. The V end was cut by 3 bases, the J end by 6 bases, with 15 bases between. The CDR3 is 14 residues long. Authors' methods: It was from reference gene primer amplification that nucleated cell counts were estimated. Profiling relied on immunoSEQ multiplex PCR, and the TCRdb table lists in-frame clones only, not all of them. V, J and clone size are those of that table, while D and trimming were read from the DNA. This sample has about 70,000 clones, with 70% to 85% found just once. The source is a woman in her 70s with acute or convalescent COVID-19. The chain has TRBV10-2 and TRBJ2-7; perhaps TRBD1 as D (5 bases). The specimen was peripheral blood. CDR3 amino acids: CASSELRGRSEQYF. CDR3 sequence (DNA): TGCGCCAGCAGTGAATTAAGGGGAAGGAGCGAGCAGTACTTC.